This passage covers 32 T cell receptor beta chains from one sample sequenced in a study of blood T cell repertoires in COVID-19. Measured with immunoSEQ multiplex PCR; TCRdb has only the in-frame clones, and not every one. The table has about 73,000 clones, roughly nine tenths seen once. The sample taken for sequencing was peripheral blood. All receptors derive from a man at least 80 years old with acute or convalescent COVID-19.

The chain recombines TRBV10-3 with TRBJ1-1, with a tentative D call TRBD1 (6 bases). CDR1 is ENHRY, CDR2 SYGVKD, per germline. Trimming pared 3 bases from V and 0 bases from J, leaving 8 bases between. The CDR3 is 14 amino acids. CDR3 nucleotide sequence: TGTGCCATCAGTGACCCAGGGGTGAACACTGAAGCTTTCTTT. It codes for CAISDPGVNTEAFF.

This sequence joins TRBV5-6 and TRBJ1-1; D gene uncertain. Between the trimmed V and J ends, which lost 4 bases and 5 bases, there was a span of 12 bases. Per the germline V gene, CDR1 is SGHDT and CDR2 is YYEEEE. The CDR3 runs 13 residues. For the CDR3, the DNA is TGTGCCAGCAGCGCCAGAAAGGAGACTGAAGCTTTCTTT. This encodes CASSARKETEAFF.

This clone was detected once. V is TRBV9 and J is TRBJ2-1; 11 bases agree with TRBD2. With 3 bases clipped from V and 7 bases from J, the junction kept 9 bases outside the gene matches. The CDR3 is 16 amino acids. In germline, CDR1 is SGDLS, CDR2 YYNGEE. This chain's CDR3 is CASSGIGASGRNEQFF. The CDR3 DNA sequence: TGTGCCAGCAGCGGGATAGGGGCTAGCGGGAGGAATGAGCAGTTCTTC.

This chain's CDR3 is CASSLQGSGNQPQHF. The DNA for the CDR3 is TGTGCCAGCAGTTTACAGGGATCCGGGAATCAGCCCCAGCATTTT. The chain links TRBV6-6 to TRBJ1-5; D might be TRBD1 (6 bases). The CDR3 covers 15 residues. V was shortened by 4 bases and J by 4 bases, with 14 bases between the two germline ends. The V gene's germline CDR1 is MNHNY and CDR2 SVGAGI (reference sequence).

The genes are TRBV6-1 and TRBJ2-7; TRBD2 might be the D (6 bases). CDR3 length equals 17 residues. CDR1 and CDR2 (germline): MNHNS, SASEGT. Deletions cut 0 bases from V and 2 bases from J, with 17 bases between. The chain's CDR3 is CASSEAHWTGDTYEQYF. CDR3 coding DNA: TGTGCCAGCAGTGAAGCTCATTGGACGGGAGATACCTACGAGCAGTACTTC.

The rearrangement joins TRBV19 to TRBJ1-5; 11 bases fit TRBD1. This CDR3 comprises 17 residues. V was clipped by 7 bases and J by 5 bases; unmatched bases: 13. Germline V CDR1 and CDR2: LNHDA, SQIVND (reference sequence). The CDR3 nucleotides are TGTGCCAGTACCGACTGGACAGGGGGCTCGATAGATCAGCCCCAGCATTTT. Protein sequence: CASTDWTGGSIDQPQHF.

The chain has TRBV24-1 and TRBJ1-5; 11 nucleotides align to TRBD1. After removal of 5 bases from V and 7 bases from J, the junction contained 3 bases not matched to a gene. This CDR3 spans 14 amino acids. Per germline, CDR1 KGHDR and CDR2 SFDVKD. Here the CDR3 DNA reads TGTGCCACCAGTGGGACAGGGGGCGGCCAGCCCCAGCATTTT. Encoded protein: CATSGTGGGQPQHF.

This chain uses TRBV3-1 (or the pseudogene TRBV3-2) with TRBJ2-7; 7 bases align to TRBD1. The CDR3 length is 13 residues. V gave up 2 bases and J gave up 6 bases; unmatched junction bases: 4. Germline V gene data show CDR1 as LGHDT and CDR2 as YNNKEL (reference sequence). The CDR3 sequence is CASSQNRGSEQYF. The DNA for the CDR3 is TGTGCCAGCAGCCAAAACAGGGGAAGCGAGCAGTACTTC.

V gene TRBV15 combines with J gene TRBJ2-5, with 7 bases aligning to TRBD1. Germline values: CDR1 LNHNV, CDR2 YYDKDF (reference sequence). V lost 1 base and J lost 9; bases outside the gene matches: 8. The CDR3 is 14 residues long. The CDR3 region is CATSRGQGQEAQYF. The CDR3 DNA is TGTGCCACCAGCAGAGGACAGGGTCAGGAGGCCCAGTACTTC.

J is TRBJ2-6 and V is TRBV27; 7 bases fit TRBD1. The CDR3 spans 16 residues. Per the germline V gene, CDR1 is MNHEY and CDR2 is SMNVEV (reference sequence). Losses at the gene ends were 5 bases for V and 3 bases for J; bases not matched to a gene: 7. In DNA, the CDR3 is TGTGCCAGCAGTCCCTGGACAGGAGATGGGGCCAACGTCCTGACTTTC. As protein: CASSPWTGDGANVLTF. The full variable domain, with the rest looked up from reference TRBV27 and TRBJ2-6, is EAQVTQNPRYLITVTGKKLTVTCSQNMNHEYMSWYRQDPGLGLRQIYYSMNVEVTDKGDVPEGYKVSRKEKRNFPLILESPSPNQTSLYFCASSPWTGDGANVLTFGAGSRLTVL.

This clone was detected only a few times. The chain recombines TRBV28 with TRBJ1-1, with 7 bases aligning to TRBD1. The V gene's germline CDR1 is MDHEN and CDR2 SYDVKM. The CDR3 length is 14 residues. J was trimmed by 2 bases and V by 7 bases; bases with no gene match: 7. Here the CDR3 DNA reads TGTGCCAGCACCGAACAGGGGTTAAACACTGAAGCTTTCTTT. It encodes CASTEQGLNTEAFF.

This clone was seen more than once but under ten times. V and J are TRBV11-3 and TRBJ1-1; a weak D match, TRBD1 (6 bases). The CDR3 is 14 amino acids. V was cut by 5 bases and J by 4 bases, with 14 bases left in between. Germline V CDR1 and CDR2: SGHNT, YENEEA. CDR3 nucleotide sequence: TGTGCCAGCAGCCCAGGGACAAGTCCCACTGAAGCTTTCTTT. This gives the protein CASSPGTSPTEAFF.

The chain carries TRBV19 and TRBJ2-5; D unresolved. V lost 5 bases, J lost 2 bases, and 3 bases lay in between. Per germline, CDR1 LNHDA and CDR2 SQIVND (reference sequence). This CDR3 spans 11 amino acids. This chain's CDR3 is CASSRQETQYF. The CDR3 DNA is TGTGCCAGTAGTCGTCAAGAGACCCAGTACTTC.

The genes are TRBV5-4 and TRBJ2-1; 12 bases line up with TRBD2. Germline V gene lookup returns CDR1 SGHNT and CDR2 YYREEE (reference sequence). The CDR3 sequence is 18 residues long. The J segment lost 10 bases and the V segment lost 4 bases, leaving 18 bases of the junction unmatched. The CDR3 DNA sequence: TGTGCCAGCAGCCCTGACCTACTAGCGGGGGGCCTGGTTGGAGAGCAGTTCTTC. This sequence encodes CASSPDLLAGGLVGEQFF.

J is TRBJ2-7 and V is TRBV19; 7 nucleotides align to TRBD1. CDR1 LNHDA and CDR2 SQIVND come from the germline V gene (reference sequence). The CDR3 is 13 residues long. The trim removed 6 bases at V and 6 bases at J, leaving 8 bases unmatched. CDR3 sequence: CASRTGTEGEQYF. In nucleotides, the CDR3 is TGTGCCAGTAGGACCGGGACAGAGGGCGAGCAGTACTTC. Complete variable domain (other parts from reference TRBV19 and TRBJ2-7): DGGITQSPKYLFRKEGQNVTLSCEQNLNHDAMYWYRQDPGQGLRLIYYSQIVNDFQKGDIAEGYSVSREKKESFPLTVTSAQKNPTAFYLCASRTGTEGEQYFGPGTRLTVT.

V usage is TRBV3-1 (or the pseudogene TRBV3-2) and J usage is TRBJ1-1; the match to TRBD1 covers 9 bases. Germline lookup yields CDR1 LGHDT and CDR2 YNNKEL (reference sequence). The junction had 8 bases not matched to a gene; V was cut back by 4 bases and J by 5 bases. The CDR3 sequence is 15 residues long. The CDR3 region is CASSPSQGAGTEAFF. CDR3 coding DNA: TGTGCCAGCAGCCCCTCACAGGGGGCTGGAACTGAAGCTTTCTTT.

The chain joins TRBV5-8 to TRBJ1-5; 7 bases are shared with TRBD1. The CDR3 contains 14 residues. V was clipped by 0 bases and J by 6 bases; unmatched bases: 3. Germline CDR1 reads SGHTS; CDR2 reads YDEGEE. This chain's CDR3 is CASSLEQGTQPQHF. The CDR3 DNA reads TGTGCCAGCAGCTTGGAACAGGGGACTCAGCCCCAGCATTTT.

The chain uses TRBV6-6 and TRBJ1-1; D uncertain. V gave up 5 bases and J gave up 4 bases, with 14 bases separating them. The CDR3 length is 14 residues. CDR1 is MNHNY and CDR2 is SVGAGI in the germline V gene (reference sequence). The CDR3 DNA sequence: TGTGCCAGCAGTGACCTAGAAGGATCCACTGAAGCTTTCTTT. Encoded protein: CASSDLEGSTEAFF.

A few counts support this clone. The chain joins TRBV7-9 to TRBJ2-7; 7 bases are a match to TRBD1. Germline assignment: CDR1 SEHNR and CDR2 FQNEAQ (reference sequence). The junction had 1 base not matched to a gene; V was cut back by 1 base and J by 1 base. This CDR3 comprises 14 residues. The CDR3 loop reads CASSLGDSSYEQYF. In nucleotides, the CDR3 is TGTGCCAGCAGCTTAGGGGACAGTTCCTACGAGCAGTACTTC.

This clone was observed a single time. The V call is TRBV2, the J call TRBJ1-2; D is ambiguous. The V and J ends lost 0 bases and 5 bases respectively, with 7 bases between them. The CDR3 is 13 residues long. Germline CDR1 SNHLY, CDR2 FYNNEI. The CDR3 DNA reads TGTGCCAGCAGTGAAGCTTTAATATATGGCTACACCTTC. As protein: CASSEALIYGYTF.

This clone was counted a few times. The chain combines TRBV3-1 (or the pseudogene TRBV3-2) with TRBJ2-5; 11 bases align to TRBD2. J gave up 2 bases and V 5 bases, and 4 bases lay outside the gene matches. The CDR3 is 15 residues long. Germline values: CDR1 LGHDT, CDR2 YNNKEL (reference sequence). CDR3 sequence (DNA): TGTGCCAGCAGCTTCCGACTAGCGGGGCAAGAGACCCAGTACTTC. Translating it yields CASSFRLAGQETQYF.

This chain uses TRBV11-3 with TRBJ2-1; D gene ambiguous. With 6 bases removed from V and 0 bases from J, the gap between germline ends came to 6 bases. This CDR3 comprises 13 residues. Germline V gene sequence: CDR1 SGHNT, CDR2 YENEEA. The CDR3 loop is CASSPSSYNEQFF. CDR3 in DNA: TGTGCCAGCAGTCCGAGCTCCTACAATGAGCAGTTCTTC.

This rearrangement joins TRBV29-1 to TRBJ1-4; TRBD1 is a possible D gene (5 bases). CDR1 is SQVTM and CDR2 is ANQGSEA in the germline V gene. The ends were cut back, 6 bases at V and 7 bases at J, with 18 bases in the middle. The CDR3 contains 14 residues. CDR3 DNA: TGCAGCGTGAGGGGCGGCTTCGGGGGTGAAAAACTGTTTTTT. As protein: CSVRGGFGGEKLFF.

J is TRBJ2-2 and V is TRBV6-4, with D perhaps TRBD2 (5 bases). There are 14 residues in the CDR3. V lost 6 bases, J lost 1 base, and 9 bases lay in between. Per germline, CDR1 MRHNA and CDR2 SNTAGT. The chain's CDR3 is CASSITRNTGELFF. CDR3 in DNA: TGTGCCAGCAGCATCACTAGGAACACCGGGGAGCTGTTTTTT.

The chain carries TRBV19 and TRBJ1-1, with D possibly TRBD1 on 6 matching bases. CDR1 and CDR2 (germline): LNHDA, SQIVND (reference sequence). Trimming pared 7 bases from V and 11 bases from J, leaving 20 bases between. The CDR3 runs 13 residues. CDR3 residues: CASTDSTGPRAFF. In nucleotides, the CDR3 is TGTGCCAGTACCGATTCGACAGGCCCCAGGGCTTTCTTT.

The chain has TRBV30 and TRBJ2-1, with D possibly TRBD2 on 6 matching bases. The CDR3 runs to 15 residues. V was pared by 5 bases and J by 0 bases, with 14 bases between. The germline V gene encodes CDR1 GTSNPN and CDR2 SVGIG (reference sequence). The chain's CDR3 is CAWCLSGSSYNEQFF. Written as DNA, the CDR3 is TGTGCCTGGTGTTTGTCCGGGAGCTCCTACAATGAGCAGTTCTTC.

The V gene is TRBV21-1, the J gene TRBJ1-2; the tabulated D call, TRBD1, remains unverified against the DNA. TRBV21-1 is designated a pseudogene. CDR3 length equals 15 residues. The CDR3 nucleotides are TGTGCCAGCAACGGTCCGGGACAGGGGATATATGGCTACACCTTC. Translating gives CASNGPGQGIYGYTF.

The V and J genes are TRBV18 and TRBJ1-4; 11 nucleotides line up with TRBD1. The CDR3 sequence is 15 residues long. Germline assignment: CDR1 KGHSH and CDR2 LQKENI. J lost 8 bases, V lost 2 bases, and 4 bases had no gene match. This chain's CDR3 is CASSPSGQGEEKLFF. The CDR3, as DNA: TGTGCCAGCTCACCATCGGGACAGGGGGAGGAAAAACTGTTTTTT.

This clone has only one observation. This sequence joins TRBV27 and TRBJ1-6; perhaps TRBD1 as D (6 bases). V was pared by 6 bases and J by 7 bases, with 13 bases between. Germline V gene sequence: CDR1 MNHEY, CDR2 SMNVEV (reference sequence). The CDR3 is 14 amino acids. CDR3 in DNA: TGTGCCAGCAGATTGGACAGAGGAAATTCACCCCTCCACTTT. It is translated as CASRLDRGNSPLHF.

The CDR3 DNA is TGTGCCAGCAGCCAATGGGGACAGGGTATGGGCACTGAAGCTTTCTTT. This sequence encodes CASSQWGQGMGTEAFF. This sequence joins TRBV3-1 (or the pseudogene TRBV3-2) and TRBJ1-1, with 9 bases fitting TRBD1. This CDR3 region has 16 residues. The V and J ends lost 2 bases and 4 bases, in that order; junction bases with no gene match: 8. Germline V lookup: CDR1 LGHDT, CDR2 YNNKEL (reference sequence).

The gene calls are TRBV2 and TRBJ2-1; D remains ambiguous. The V gene lost 3 bases and the J gene lost 11 bases, with 14 bases spanning the gap. CDR3 size: 13 residues. Germline V gene lookup returns CDR1 SNHLY and CDR2 FYNNEI. CDR3: CASSDIRRTQQFF. The CDR3 coding sequence is TGTGCCAGCAGTGATATCAGGCGTACTCAGCAGTTCTTC.

This clone was picked up one time. This chain uses TRBV19 with TRBJ2-5; D is unresolved. Germline V gene sequence: CDR1 LNHDA, CDR2 SQIVND (reference sequence). The CDR3 has 12 amino acids. V was clipped by 8 bases and J by 4 bases, with 11 bases between them. The CDR3 spells CASGNRGETQYF. In nucleotides, the CDR3 is TGTGCCAGTGGCAACCGCGGAGAGACCCAGTACTTC.